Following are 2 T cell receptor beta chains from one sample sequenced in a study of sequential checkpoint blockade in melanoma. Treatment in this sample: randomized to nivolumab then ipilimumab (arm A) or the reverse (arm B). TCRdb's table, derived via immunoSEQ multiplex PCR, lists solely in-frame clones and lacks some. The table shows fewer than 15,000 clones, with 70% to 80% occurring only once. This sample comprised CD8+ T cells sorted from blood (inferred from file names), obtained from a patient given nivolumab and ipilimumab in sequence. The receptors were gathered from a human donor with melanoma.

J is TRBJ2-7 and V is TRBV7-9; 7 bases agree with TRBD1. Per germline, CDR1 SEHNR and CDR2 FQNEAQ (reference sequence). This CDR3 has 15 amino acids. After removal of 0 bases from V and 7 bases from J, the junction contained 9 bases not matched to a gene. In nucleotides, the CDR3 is TGTGCCAGCAGCTTAGCGCAGGGGGTACTACAAGAGCAGTACTTC. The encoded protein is CASSLAQGVLQEQYF.

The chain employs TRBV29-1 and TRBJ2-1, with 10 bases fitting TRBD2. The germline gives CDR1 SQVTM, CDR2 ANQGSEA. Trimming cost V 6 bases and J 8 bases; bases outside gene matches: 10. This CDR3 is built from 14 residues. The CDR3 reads CSVGRLAGADEQFF. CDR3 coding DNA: TGCAGCGTCGGCCGCCTAGCGGGAGCCGATGAGCAGTTCTTC.